This T cell receptor (beta chain) was captured in a study of shared clonotypes between healthy human individuals. Terminally differentiated effector memory CD45RA+ cells were excluded by CCR7 positive selection of CD45RO-negative cells. The length of the CDR3 is 16 residues. CDR1 is LGHNA, CDR2 YSLEER, per germline. V lost 1 base to trimming and J lost 3 bases, with 15 bases between them. Clones were read by immunoSEQ multiplex PCR, and TCRdb kept only the in-frame ones, dropping some. Of hundreds of thousands of clones in the sample, about 91% were seen once. This sequence joins TRBV4-3 and TRBJ1-2; tentatively, D is TRBD1 (5 bases). The sequencing sample was made of naive CD8+ T cells sorted from blood. The receptor was isolated from a young man in good health. CDR3 region: CASSQGFSGRDYGYTF. CDR3 nucleotide sequence: TGCGCCAGCAGCCAAGGCTTTTCGGGGCGAGACTATGGCTACACCTTC.